This T cell receptor beta chain is from a study of blood T cell repertoires in COVID-19. As for the study in general: The analysed material was cDNA or gDNA that came from T cells, B-cell-depleted T cells, or PBMCs.

TCRdb's copy holds only in-frame clones and misses some; the assay was immunoSEQ multiplex PCR. This sample carries around 180,000 clones, about 85% of them seen once, and the ten largest clones take 6.5% to 7.5%. V was trimmed by 6 bases and J by 3 bases, leaving 9 bases between them. CDR1 is WSHSY and CDR2 is SAAADI in the germline V gene. The CDR3 is 13 amino acids. The V gene is TRBV10-2, the J gene TRBJ1-5; D possibly corresponds to TRBD1 (5 bases). The clonotype comes from an elderly man with COVID-19, enrolled during active disease. Source material: peripheral blood. The CDR3, as DNA: TGCGCCAGCAGCCAACAGGACAATCAGCCCCAGCATTTT. Amino acids: CASSQQDNQPQHF.